The rows below give T cell receptor beta chains drawn from one sample of a study of cytomegalovirus exposure and HLA in healthy donors. Here immunoSEQ multiplex PCR was the method, and the copy in TCRdb shows in-frame clones only, minus some. The sample lists around 150,000 clones; about 80% were seen once. The sequenced material came from PBMCs. Every receptor here comes from a man aged 40-49 years in good health and CMV-seronegative. The CDR3 runs from the conserved cysteine through the conserved F or W. Each record gives: V gene, CDR3 length, clone size, D gene, J gene, CDR3 DNA, CDR3 protein. D genes are given only for firm matches. A clone size is listed for some rows: how often the clone was seen (once, few, many), or a class if it is expanded.

TRBV28	10	few	TRBD1	TRBJ2-7	TGTGCCAGCAGAGGGGACAGGCAGTACTTC	CASRGDRQYF
TRBV7-2	14	-	TRBD2	TRBJ2-5	TGTGCCAGCAGCTTCGTGGGGGGGCAAGAGACCCAGTACTTC	CASSFVGGQETQYF
TRBV19	12	-	TRBD2	TRBJ2-1	TGTGCCAGTAGTACTTCGACTAGCAGGCAGTTCTTC	CASSTSTSRQFF
TRBV2	14	-	-	TRBJ2-5	TGTGCCAGCGGGAGAACAGGGCGGGTTGAGACCCAGTACTTC	CASGRTGRVETQYF
TRBV7-9	13	-	-	TRBJ1-1	TGTGCCAGCAGCTGGGCGTTGAACACTGAAGCTTTCTTT	CASSWALNTEAFF
TRBV6-6	13	-	TRBD1	TRBJ2-7	TGTGCCAGTGAGACAGGGGGAGGCTACGAGCAGTACTTC	CASETGGGYEQYF
TRBV21-1	13	-	-	TRBJ2-1	TGTGCCAGCAGCAAAGTACAGCCCAATGAGCAGTTCTTC	CASSKVQPNEQFF
TRBV19	13	-	TRBD1	TRBJ1-1	TGTGCCAGTAGTCGACAGGGTTGGACTGAAGCTTTCTTT	CASSRQGWTEAFF
TRBV5-1	15	-	TRBD1	TRBJ1-4	TGCGCCAGCAGCTCTACAGGGGCGTTTGAAGAAAAACTGTTTTTT	CASSSTGAFEEKLFF
TRBV6-4	16	few	-	TRBJ2-6	TGTGCCAGCAGTGACTCGACAGGAACCGGGGCCAACGTCCTGACTTTC	CASSDSTGTGANVLTF
TRBV19	13	-	-	TRBJ1-5	TGTACCAGTAGTTCCTCTGAGGGCCAGCCCCAGCATTTT	CTSSSSEGQPQHF
TRBV7-9	16	-	-	TRBJ1-1	TGTGCCAGCAGGCCCCAGCCGGGACACATGAACACTGAAGCTTTCTTT	CASRPQPGHMNTEAFF
TRBV27	14	-	-	TRBJ2-7	TGTGCCAGCAGTTTACCCACTCCGCCCATGAAGCAGTACTTC	CASSLPTPPMKQYF
TRBV2	12	-	TRBD2	TRBJ2-7	TGTGCCAGCAGTGAGGCAGCGGGAGAGGGGTACTTC	CASSEAAGEGYF
TRBV7-2	15	few	TRBD2	TRBJ2-7	TGTGCCAGCAGCTGGACTAGCGGGGGGCACTACGAGCAGTACTTC	CASSWTSGGHYEQYF
TRBV29-1	11	-	-	TRBJ2-7	TGCAGCGTAAGACAGCTCTACGAGCAGTACTTC	CSVRQLYEQYF
TRBV30	14	-	-	TRBJ1-5	TGTGCCTGGACTTTGAACGGCGGGGGTCAGCCCCAGCATTTT	CAWTLNGGGQPQHF
TRBV5-4	11	-	TRBD1	TRBJ1-2	TGTGCCGGACAGGGAGACTATGGCTACACCTTC	CAGQGDYGYTF
TRBV9	15	once	TRBD1	TRBJ2-1	TGTGCCAGCAGCCCTCAGACAGGGGGGGACAATGAGCAGTTCTTC	CASSPQTGGDNEQFF
TRBV2	13	-	-	TRBJ1-5	TGTGCCAGTACATCGGACAGCAGTCAGCCCCAGCATTTT	CASTSDSSQPQHF
TRBV7-9	15	-	-	TRBJ2-1	TGTGCCATGCGACCTGGGAACGGGGTATACAATGAGCAGTTCTTC	CAMRPGNGVYNEQFF
TRBV4-2	20	-	TRBD1	TRBJ2-7	TGTGCCAGCAGCCAAGATGGCAGCGCCGCCGGGACAGGGGTTTCCTACGAGCAGTACTTC	CASSQDGSAAGTGVSYEQYF
TRBV28	14	-	-	TRBJ1-5	TGTGCCAGCAGGAATCCCGGACTGAGGCAGCCCCAGCATTTT	CASRNPGLRQPQHF
TRBV29-1	12	few	-	TRBJ2-5	TGCAGCGTTGAAGTCCCATTGGAGACCCAGTACTTC	CSVEVPLETQYF
TRBV2	13	-	TRBD2	TRBJ2-4	TGTGCCAGCAGTGGAGCGGGAGAACACATTCAGTACTTC	CASSGAGEHIQYF
TRBV5-1	15	-	TRBD1	TRBJ2-2	TGCGCCAGCAGATGGACAGGGGGCGACACCGGGGAGCTGTTTTTT	CASRWTGGDTGELFF
TRBV7-2	12	-	-	TRBJ1-5	TGTGCCAGCAGCTTCCCCGGGGAGCCCCAGCATTTT	CASSFPGEPQHF
TRBV4-2	18	few	-	TRBJ2-7	TGTGCCAGCAGCCAAGAACAAATCGGGGCTAGCGCATCCTACGAGCAGTACTTC	CASSQEQIGASASYEQYF
TRBV29-1	17	-	TRBD1	TRBJ1-2	TGCAGCGTTGAACCCGGGACAGGGGGCTGGGATAACTATGGCTACACCTTC	CSVEPGTGGWDNYGYTF
TRBV30	13	-	TRBD1	TRBJ2-3	TGTGCCGGAGGGACAGGGGGCGAAGATACGCAGTATTTT	CAGGTGGEDTQYF
TRBV4-1	17	-	TRBD2	TRBJ2-7	TGCGCCAGCAGCCAAAAGACTAGCGGGAGCCTCTCCTACGAGCAGTACTTC	CASSQKTSGSLSYEQYF
TRBV19	12	-	-	TRBJ1-5	TGTGCCAGTAGCTCAGTCTCCCAGCCCCAGCATTTT	CASSSVSQPQHF
TRBV7-6	18	once	TRBD2	TRBJ2-3	TGTGCCAGCAGCTTAGGTGCAACGGGTAGCGGGAGTGCAGATACGCAGTATTTT	CASSLGATGSGSADTQYF
TRBV11-2	15	-	-	TRBJ2-2	TGTGCCAGCAGCCCCGGGACATATAACACCGGGGAGCTGTTTTTT	CASSPGTYNTGELFF
TRBV19	14	-	TRBD2	TRBJ2-2	TGTGCCAGTAAGACTAGCCTGAACACCGGGGAGCTGTTTTTT	CASKTSLNTGELFF
TRBV4-2	18	once	TRBD1	TRBJ2-2	TGTGCCAGCAGCCAAGCCCCCCTCGGGACAGGGAGGGCCGGGGAGCTGTTTTTT	CASSQAPLGTGRAGELFF
TRBV27	15	-	TRBD2	TRBJ2-3	TGTGCCAGCAGTTTATTAGCGGGAGATTCAGATACGCAGTATTTT	CASSLLAGDSDTQYF
TRBV6-5	15	-	-	TRBJ2-7	TGTGCCAGCTTTCCCCACGCCCCGAGCTCCTACGAGCAGTACTTC	CASFPHAPSSYEQYF
TRBV21-1	11	once	-	TRBJ1-2	TGTGCCAGCAGCACTACGTATGGCTACACCTTC	CASSTTYGYTF
TRBV7-9	12	-	-	TRBJ2-1	TGTGCCAGCAGCTTAGCGAGTTTCGAGCAGTTCTTC	CASSLASFEQFF
TRBV25-1	14	-	-	TRBJ1-4	TGTGCCAGCAGTGTCGGGAGTACTTATGAAAAACTGTTTTTT	CASSVGSTYEKLFF
TRBV6-4	14	once	-	TRBJ2-7	TGTGCCAGCAAGGGAGTCCAACGACCTTACGAGCAGTACTTC	CASKGVQRPYEQYF
TRBV13	14	-	-	TRBJ2-7	TGTGCCAGCCGCAAGTTGGGAGGACCCTACGAGCAGTACTTC	CASRKLGGPYEQYF
TRBV5-4	16	-	TRBD2	TRBJ2-3	TGTGCCAGCAGCCCCAGGACTAGCGGGACTATAGATACGCAGTATTTT	CASSPRTSGTIDTQYF
TRBV2	15	-	TRBD2	TRBJ2-1	TGTGCCAGCAGTGAGCTAGCGGGAGGGATGAATGAGCAGTTCTTC	CASSELAGGMNEQFF
TRBV5-1	14	-	-	TRBJ1-2	TGCGCCAGCCGCTCGCCAGGCGCGAACTATGGCTACACCTTC	CASRSPGANYGYTF
TRBV28	16	-	-	TRBJ2-7	TGTGCCAGCAGTTCCCCCCTCTCGGCCAACCAGGACGAGCAGTACTTC	CASSSPLSANQDEQYF
TRBV5-1	15	-	-	TRBJ2-1	TGCGCCAGCAGCTTACAACAGGGACGCTACAATGAGCAGTTCTTC	CASSLQQGRYNEQFF
TRBV7-6	15	-	TRBD1	TRBJ2-2	TGTGCCAGCAGCTTAGCGACAGGGGTTACCGGGGAGCTGTTTTTT	CASSLATGVTGELFF